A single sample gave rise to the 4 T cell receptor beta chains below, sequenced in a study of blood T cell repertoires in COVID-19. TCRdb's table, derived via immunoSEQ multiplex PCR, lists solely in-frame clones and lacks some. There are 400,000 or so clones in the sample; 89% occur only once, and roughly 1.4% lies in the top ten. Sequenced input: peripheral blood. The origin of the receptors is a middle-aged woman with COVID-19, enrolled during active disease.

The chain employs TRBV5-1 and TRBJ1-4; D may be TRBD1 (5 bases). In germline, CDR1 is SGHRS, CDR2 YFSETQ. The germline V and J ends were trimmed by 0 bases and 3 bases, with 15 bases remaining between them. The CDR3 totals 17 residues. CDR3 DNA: TGCGCCAGCAGCTTGGGGCAGGGTGGAGTGGCTAATGAAAAACTGTTTTTT. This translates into CASSLGQGGVANEKLFF.

CDR3 coding DNA: TGTGCCAGCAGCTTTGTGACAGGGCCTAGCAATCAGCCCCAGCATTTT. Encoded protein: CASSFVTGPSNQPQHF. The V call is TRBV5-5, the J call TRBJ1-5; TRBD1 matches at 7 bases. This CDR3 contains 16 residues. The V segment lost 2 bases and the J segment 0 bases; nucleotides outside the gene matches: 5. Looked up from germline, CDR1 is SGHKS and CDR2 is YYEKEE (reference sequence).

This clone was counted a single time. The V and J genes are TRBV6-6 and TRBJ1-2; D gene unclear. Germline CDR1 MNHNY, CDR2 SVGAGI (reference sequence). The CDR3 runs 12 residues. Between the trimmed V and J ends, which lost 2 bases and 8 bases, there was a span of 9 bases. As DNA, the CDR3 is TGTGCCAGCAGTTACGCCTCGGGGGGCTACACCTTC. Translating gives CASSYASGGYTF.

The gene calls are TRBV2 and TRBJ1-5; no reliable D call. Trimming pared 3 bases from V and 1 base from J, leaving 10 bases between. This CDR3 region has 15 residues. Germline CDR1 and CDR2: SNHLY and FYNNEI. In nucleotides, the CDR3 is TGTGCCAGCAGTGATCGGCAGCGGAGCAATCAGCCCCAGCATTTT. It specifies CASSDRQRSNQPQHF.